This TCR beta chain was observed in a study of cytomegalovirus exposure and HLA in healthy donors. PCR used 60 Vbeta primers and 13 Jbeta primers. This table comes from immunoSEQ multiplex PCR, and its TCRdb copy is limited to in-frame clones, with some not included. Of fewer than 90,000 clones listed, about 76% were seen once; the top ten hold 14% to 15%. Study results and caveats: According to reports, the classifier identified cytomegalovirus status with high specificity and sensitivity. Many donors carried some public TCRs, although rarity characterized most TCR sequences.

Looked up from germline, CDR1 is SEHNR and CDR2 is FQNEAQ (reference sequence). This CDR3 comprises 11 residues. V dropped 9 bases and J dropped 5 bases, with 10 bases sitting between them. Worth noting for this clone: Its specificity is not known.

This TCR was sampled from a woman aged 40 to 50 in good health and CMV-seropositive. The chain is built from TRBV7-9 and TRBJ1-1; D is possibly TRBD1 (5 bases). Sequenced: PBMCs. The CDR3 DNA is TGTGCCAGTGAACCAGGGACTGAAGCTTTCTTT. Encoded protein: CASEPGTEAFF.